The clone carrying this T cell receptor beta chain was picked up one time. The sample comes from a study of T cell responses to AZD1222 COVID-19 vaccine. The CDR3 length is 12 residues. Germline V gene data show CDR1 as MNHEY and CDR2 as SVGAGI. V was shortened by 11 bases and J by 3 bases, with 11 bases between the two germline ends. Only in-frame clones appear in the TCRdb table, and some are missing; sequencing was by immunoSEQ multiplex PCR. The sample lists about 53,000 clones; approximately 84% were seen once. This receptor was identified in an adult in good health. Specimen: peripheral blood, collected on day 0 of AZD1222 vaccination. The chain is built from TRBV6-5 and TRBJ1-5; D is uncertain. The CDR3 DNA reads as TGTGCCGGTAGGACTCCCAATCAGCCCCAGCATTTT. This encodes CAGRTPNQPQHF.